This TCR beta chain was found in a study of CD4 T cells in relation to SARS-CoV-2 and coronaviruses. Study information: PBMCs were cultured with antigen for roughly 9 days before TCR beta sequencing. Negative control cultures got HIV-1 Nef peptides or no peptide. Study-level findings and limits: Crossreactivity was assessed only for spike protein, not other viral proteins.

The protocol was immunoSEQ multiplex PCR, while the TCRdb copy is restricted to in-frame clones and leaves out a portion. The repertoire holds over 15,000 clones, with 65% to 80% as singletons. This clone was picked up one time. Its antigen is unidentified. Unexposed donor CD4+ T cells date from 2011-2018, before the COVID-19 pandemic. Isolation of CD4+ T cells took place after nine to ten days in culture. Unexposed-donor CD4+ T cells were probed with SARS-CoV-2 S/N and four cold-coronavirus spikes, cells permitting. This CDR3 contains 13 residues. V was trimmed by 4 bases and J by 0 bases, leaving 6 bases between them. Germline V gives CDR1 GTSNPN, CDR2 SVGIG (reference sequence).

The origin of this receptor is a human donor in good health. The sequencing input was CD4+ T cells from PBMCs, cultured in vitro. This chain joins TRBV30 and TRBJ1-4; the D is unclear. In nucleotides, the CDR3 is TGTGCCTGGAATGGTGCAACTAATGAAAAACTGTTTTTT. Amino acid sequence: CAWNGATNEKLFF.